Presented here are 14 T cell receptor beta chains from one specimen sequenced in a study of T cell changes during pregnancy in multiple sclerosis. Profiling relied on immunoSEQ multiplex PCR, and the TCRdb table lists in-frame clones only, not all of them. The table includes tens of thousands of clones, around 85% detected once. This specimen consisted of peripheral blood, obtained before pregnancy. The source of these receptors is a female donor with multiple sclerosis, enrolled in a pregnancy study.

The chain has TRBV6-5 and TRBJ1-3; no clear D gene. Trimming shortened V by 6 bases and J by 2 bases, and 14 bases separated the two germline ends. CDR3 length equals 15 residues. The V gene's germline CDR1 is MNHEY and CDR2 SVGAGI. The CDR3 sequence: CASSLQEGPGNTIYF. DNA for the CDR3: TGTGCCAGCAGCCTACAAGAGGGTCCTGGAAACACCATATATTTT.

This chain uses TRBV19 with TRBJ2-7; 8 bases match TRBD1. The germline gives CDR1 LNHDA, CDR2 SQIVND (reference sequence). Trimming removed 3 bases from V and 3 bases from J; junction bases left unmatched: 7. This CDR3 has 15 residues. The CDR3 region is CASSILGQGSYEQYF. The CDR3 DNA sequence: TGTGCCAGTAGTATCCTCGGACAGGGAAGCTACGAGCAGTACTTC.

The chain is built from TRBV2 and TRBJ1-1, with 8 bases lining up with TRBD1. The CDR3 extends over 13 amino acids. Germline V gene data show CDR1 as SNHLY and CDR2 as FYNNEI. Germline trimming cut 4 bases from V and 4 bases from J; bases unmatched to any gene: 2. Here the CDR3 reads CASSVTGGTEAFF. Written as DNA, the CDR3 is TGTGCCAGCAGTGTCACAGGGGGCACTGAAGCTTTCTTT.

The gene calls are TRBV11-2 and TRBJ2-7, with 7 bases lining up with TRBD2. The germline gives CDR1 SGHAT, CDR2 FQNNGV. The J segment lost 7 bases and the V segment lost 4 bases, leaving 7 bases of the junction unmatched. The CDR3 sequence is 13 residues long. The CDR3: CASSSGVGGEQYF. DNA for the CDR3: TGTGCCAGCAGCTCGGGGGTGGGAGGGGAGCAGTACTTC.

V usage is TRBV18 and J usage is TRBJ2-2; the D gene is possibly TRBD1 (6 bases). The V end lost 2 bases, the J end lost 4 bases, and 11 bases lay between the germline ends. Germline V gene sequence: CDR1 KGHSH, CDR2 LQKENI. The CDR3 length is 15 residues. CDR3 protein: CASSPGQGTTGELFF. The DNA of the CDR3 is TGTGCCAGCTCACCAGGGCAGGGGACCACCGGGGAGCTGTTTTTT.

CDR3 coding DNA: TGTGCCAGCAGCTTAGACAGGGGGGGTTACAATGAGCAGTTCTTC. Translation gives CASSLDRGGYNEQFF. The chain has TRBV5-5 and TRBJ2-1; 9 nucleotides line up with TRBD1. The CDR3 spans 15 residues. V lost 2 bases and J lost 4; bases outside the gene matches: 4. Germline-derived CDR1 and CDR2 are SGHKS and YYEKEE (reference sequence).

The rearrangement links TRBV7-9 to TRBJ2-1; D ambiguous. This CDR3 has 11 residues. Germline CDR1 SEHNR, CDR2 FQNEAQ (reference sequence). Trimming pared 7 bases from V and 4 bases from J, leaving 5 bases between. CDR3 amino acids: CASNLYNEQFF. The DNA of the CDR3 is TGTGCCAGCAACCTATACAATGAGCAGTTCTTC.

The chain links TRBV18 to TRBJ2-7, with D possibly being TRBD1 (6 bases). The CDR3 is 16 residues long. CDR1 and CDR2 (germline): KGHSH, LQKENI. V dropped 0 bases and J dropped 6 bases, with 18 bases sitting between them. CDR3 protein: CASSPPSRGGLGEQYF. The DNA of the CDR3 is TGTGCCAGCTCACCACCGTCCCGAGGGGGTCTGGGCGAGCAGTACTTC.

The chain employs TRBV7-9 and TRBJ2-1; 9 bases align to TRBD2. The V segment lost 3 bases and the J segment 6 bases; nucleotides outside the gene matches: 9. CDR3 length equals 16 residues. CDR1 is SEHNR and CDR2 is FQNEAQ in the germline V gene (reference sequence). For the CDR3, the DNA is TGTGCCAGCAGCTTGTTGAGCGGGGGGCACGCCAATGAGCAGTTCTTC. Translating it yields CASSLLSGGHANEQFF.

The chain carries TRBV19 and TRBJ2-7, with a tentative D call TRBD1 (6 bases). This CDR3 comprises 17 residues. The V and J ends lost 6 bases and 4 bases respectively, with 25 bases between them. Germline values: CDR1 LNHDA, CDR2 SQIVND (reference sequence). This chain's CDR3 is CASSAASGQGLEYEQYF. The DNA for the CDR3 is TGTGCCAGTAGCGCAGCCTCGGGGCAGGGGCTCGAGTACGAGCAGTACTTC. Based on the CDR3 plus reference TRBV19 and TRBJ2-7, the full variable domain is DGGITQSPKYLFRKEGQNVTLSCEQNLNHDAMYWYRQDPGQGLRLIYYSQIVNDFQKGDIAEGYSVSREKKESFPLTVTSAQKNPTAFYLCASSAASGQGLEYEQYFGPGTRLTVT.

The chain joins TRBV5-4 to TRBJ2-2; 8 positions agree with TRBD2. The CDR3 is 15 residues long. V lost 7 bases, J lost 6 bases, and 11 bases stayed unmatched. Germline values: CDR1 SGHNT, CDR2 YYREEE (reference sequence). The DNA for the CDR3 is TGTGCCAGCCGACCGGGAGGGCCGGTGCCCGGGGAGCTGTTTTTT. Translation: CASRPGGPVPGELFF.

This clone has only one observation. This chain joins TRBV7-6 and TRBJ1-4; D is uncertain. Germline V gene data show CDR1 as SGHVS and CDR2 as FNYEAQ. The CDR3 spans 12 residues. This chain's CDR3 is CAVAPANEKLFF. The CDR3 region has the DNA TGTGCTGTTGCCCCAGCTAATGAAAAACTGTTTTTT.

This clone has a single count. This sequence joins TRBV6-5 and TRBJ1-6; D uncertain. CDR1 is MNHEY and CDR2 is SVGAGI in the germline V gene. CDR3 length equals 14 residues. Trimming took 5 bases from V and 6 from J, leaving 11 bases between them. Written as DNA, the CDR3 is TGTGCCAGCAGTCCTCTCCCCCGTAATTCACCCCTCCACTTT. Translating gives CASSPLPRNSPLHF.

This clone is a singleton in its sample. This chain joins TRBV19 and TRBJ2-7, with D perhaps TRBD1 (6 bases). Trimming cost V 3 bases and J 3 bases, with 12 bases left between them. Germline V lookup: CDR1 LNHDA, CDR2 SQIVND (reference sequence). CDR3 length: 14 residues. The CDR3 is CASSIRDTYYEQYF. The CDR3 DNA sequence: TGTGCCAGTAGTATCCGGGACACTTACTACGAGCAGTACTTC.